These 3 T cell receptor beta chains originate from one sample sequenced in a study of cytomegalovirus exposure and HLA in healthy donors (dated by TCRdb to about 2017). Library generation was performed with the immunoSEQ multiplex PCR assay. A mixture of 60 forward primers for TCR Vbeta segments and 13 reverse primers for TCR Jbeta segments was used in the multiplex PCR. TCRdb retrieved this table from immuneACCESS and kept in-frame rearrangements only. Not all clones are present; in checked studies, unresolved V genes account for under half, and no reason is known for the remainder. For this sample the table gives approximately 100,000 clones, of which about 79% were detected only once. The ten most abundant clones make up 2% to 2.5% of the sample. The sequencing input was PBMCs. The receptors here all came from a human donor in good health.

This clone was seen only a few times. The chain links TRBV28 to TRBJ1-5, with TRBD1 matching over 7 bases. The CDR3 extends over 17 amino acids. V was pared by 5 bases and J by 4 bases, with 14 bases of the junction left unmatched. Germline V lookup: CDR1 MDHEN, CDR2 SYDVKM. The DNA of the CDR3 is TGTGCCAGCAGTACATCATCCCGGGACAGAAAAAATCAGCCCCAGCATTTT. Encoded protein: CASSTSSRDRKNQPQHF.

This clone was seen a handful of times. This same CDR3 is encoded by further DNA sequences in the sample. The chain uses TRBV6-1 and TRBJ2-3; the match to TRBD1 covers 8 bases. This CDR3 spans 16 amino acids. Trimming at V came to 1 base and at J to 2 bases, leaving 5 bases not matched to a gene. Germline V gives CDR1 MNHNS, CDR2 SASEGT. The CDR3 here is CASSEVYRGNTDTQYF. The CDR3 bases are TGTGCCAGCAGTGAAGTATACAGGGGGAACACAGATACGCAGTATTTT.

The chain links TRBV7-2 to TRBJ2-7; 7 nucleotides line up with TRBD2. This CDR3 region has 13 residues. CDR1 is SGHTA, CDR2 FQGNSA, per germline. The V and J ends lost 4 bases and 3 bases, in that order; junction bases with no gene match: 3. CDR3 DNA sequence: TGTGCCAGCAGCTACTCTAGCGGCTACGAGCAGTACTTC. Residues: CASSYSSGYEQYF.